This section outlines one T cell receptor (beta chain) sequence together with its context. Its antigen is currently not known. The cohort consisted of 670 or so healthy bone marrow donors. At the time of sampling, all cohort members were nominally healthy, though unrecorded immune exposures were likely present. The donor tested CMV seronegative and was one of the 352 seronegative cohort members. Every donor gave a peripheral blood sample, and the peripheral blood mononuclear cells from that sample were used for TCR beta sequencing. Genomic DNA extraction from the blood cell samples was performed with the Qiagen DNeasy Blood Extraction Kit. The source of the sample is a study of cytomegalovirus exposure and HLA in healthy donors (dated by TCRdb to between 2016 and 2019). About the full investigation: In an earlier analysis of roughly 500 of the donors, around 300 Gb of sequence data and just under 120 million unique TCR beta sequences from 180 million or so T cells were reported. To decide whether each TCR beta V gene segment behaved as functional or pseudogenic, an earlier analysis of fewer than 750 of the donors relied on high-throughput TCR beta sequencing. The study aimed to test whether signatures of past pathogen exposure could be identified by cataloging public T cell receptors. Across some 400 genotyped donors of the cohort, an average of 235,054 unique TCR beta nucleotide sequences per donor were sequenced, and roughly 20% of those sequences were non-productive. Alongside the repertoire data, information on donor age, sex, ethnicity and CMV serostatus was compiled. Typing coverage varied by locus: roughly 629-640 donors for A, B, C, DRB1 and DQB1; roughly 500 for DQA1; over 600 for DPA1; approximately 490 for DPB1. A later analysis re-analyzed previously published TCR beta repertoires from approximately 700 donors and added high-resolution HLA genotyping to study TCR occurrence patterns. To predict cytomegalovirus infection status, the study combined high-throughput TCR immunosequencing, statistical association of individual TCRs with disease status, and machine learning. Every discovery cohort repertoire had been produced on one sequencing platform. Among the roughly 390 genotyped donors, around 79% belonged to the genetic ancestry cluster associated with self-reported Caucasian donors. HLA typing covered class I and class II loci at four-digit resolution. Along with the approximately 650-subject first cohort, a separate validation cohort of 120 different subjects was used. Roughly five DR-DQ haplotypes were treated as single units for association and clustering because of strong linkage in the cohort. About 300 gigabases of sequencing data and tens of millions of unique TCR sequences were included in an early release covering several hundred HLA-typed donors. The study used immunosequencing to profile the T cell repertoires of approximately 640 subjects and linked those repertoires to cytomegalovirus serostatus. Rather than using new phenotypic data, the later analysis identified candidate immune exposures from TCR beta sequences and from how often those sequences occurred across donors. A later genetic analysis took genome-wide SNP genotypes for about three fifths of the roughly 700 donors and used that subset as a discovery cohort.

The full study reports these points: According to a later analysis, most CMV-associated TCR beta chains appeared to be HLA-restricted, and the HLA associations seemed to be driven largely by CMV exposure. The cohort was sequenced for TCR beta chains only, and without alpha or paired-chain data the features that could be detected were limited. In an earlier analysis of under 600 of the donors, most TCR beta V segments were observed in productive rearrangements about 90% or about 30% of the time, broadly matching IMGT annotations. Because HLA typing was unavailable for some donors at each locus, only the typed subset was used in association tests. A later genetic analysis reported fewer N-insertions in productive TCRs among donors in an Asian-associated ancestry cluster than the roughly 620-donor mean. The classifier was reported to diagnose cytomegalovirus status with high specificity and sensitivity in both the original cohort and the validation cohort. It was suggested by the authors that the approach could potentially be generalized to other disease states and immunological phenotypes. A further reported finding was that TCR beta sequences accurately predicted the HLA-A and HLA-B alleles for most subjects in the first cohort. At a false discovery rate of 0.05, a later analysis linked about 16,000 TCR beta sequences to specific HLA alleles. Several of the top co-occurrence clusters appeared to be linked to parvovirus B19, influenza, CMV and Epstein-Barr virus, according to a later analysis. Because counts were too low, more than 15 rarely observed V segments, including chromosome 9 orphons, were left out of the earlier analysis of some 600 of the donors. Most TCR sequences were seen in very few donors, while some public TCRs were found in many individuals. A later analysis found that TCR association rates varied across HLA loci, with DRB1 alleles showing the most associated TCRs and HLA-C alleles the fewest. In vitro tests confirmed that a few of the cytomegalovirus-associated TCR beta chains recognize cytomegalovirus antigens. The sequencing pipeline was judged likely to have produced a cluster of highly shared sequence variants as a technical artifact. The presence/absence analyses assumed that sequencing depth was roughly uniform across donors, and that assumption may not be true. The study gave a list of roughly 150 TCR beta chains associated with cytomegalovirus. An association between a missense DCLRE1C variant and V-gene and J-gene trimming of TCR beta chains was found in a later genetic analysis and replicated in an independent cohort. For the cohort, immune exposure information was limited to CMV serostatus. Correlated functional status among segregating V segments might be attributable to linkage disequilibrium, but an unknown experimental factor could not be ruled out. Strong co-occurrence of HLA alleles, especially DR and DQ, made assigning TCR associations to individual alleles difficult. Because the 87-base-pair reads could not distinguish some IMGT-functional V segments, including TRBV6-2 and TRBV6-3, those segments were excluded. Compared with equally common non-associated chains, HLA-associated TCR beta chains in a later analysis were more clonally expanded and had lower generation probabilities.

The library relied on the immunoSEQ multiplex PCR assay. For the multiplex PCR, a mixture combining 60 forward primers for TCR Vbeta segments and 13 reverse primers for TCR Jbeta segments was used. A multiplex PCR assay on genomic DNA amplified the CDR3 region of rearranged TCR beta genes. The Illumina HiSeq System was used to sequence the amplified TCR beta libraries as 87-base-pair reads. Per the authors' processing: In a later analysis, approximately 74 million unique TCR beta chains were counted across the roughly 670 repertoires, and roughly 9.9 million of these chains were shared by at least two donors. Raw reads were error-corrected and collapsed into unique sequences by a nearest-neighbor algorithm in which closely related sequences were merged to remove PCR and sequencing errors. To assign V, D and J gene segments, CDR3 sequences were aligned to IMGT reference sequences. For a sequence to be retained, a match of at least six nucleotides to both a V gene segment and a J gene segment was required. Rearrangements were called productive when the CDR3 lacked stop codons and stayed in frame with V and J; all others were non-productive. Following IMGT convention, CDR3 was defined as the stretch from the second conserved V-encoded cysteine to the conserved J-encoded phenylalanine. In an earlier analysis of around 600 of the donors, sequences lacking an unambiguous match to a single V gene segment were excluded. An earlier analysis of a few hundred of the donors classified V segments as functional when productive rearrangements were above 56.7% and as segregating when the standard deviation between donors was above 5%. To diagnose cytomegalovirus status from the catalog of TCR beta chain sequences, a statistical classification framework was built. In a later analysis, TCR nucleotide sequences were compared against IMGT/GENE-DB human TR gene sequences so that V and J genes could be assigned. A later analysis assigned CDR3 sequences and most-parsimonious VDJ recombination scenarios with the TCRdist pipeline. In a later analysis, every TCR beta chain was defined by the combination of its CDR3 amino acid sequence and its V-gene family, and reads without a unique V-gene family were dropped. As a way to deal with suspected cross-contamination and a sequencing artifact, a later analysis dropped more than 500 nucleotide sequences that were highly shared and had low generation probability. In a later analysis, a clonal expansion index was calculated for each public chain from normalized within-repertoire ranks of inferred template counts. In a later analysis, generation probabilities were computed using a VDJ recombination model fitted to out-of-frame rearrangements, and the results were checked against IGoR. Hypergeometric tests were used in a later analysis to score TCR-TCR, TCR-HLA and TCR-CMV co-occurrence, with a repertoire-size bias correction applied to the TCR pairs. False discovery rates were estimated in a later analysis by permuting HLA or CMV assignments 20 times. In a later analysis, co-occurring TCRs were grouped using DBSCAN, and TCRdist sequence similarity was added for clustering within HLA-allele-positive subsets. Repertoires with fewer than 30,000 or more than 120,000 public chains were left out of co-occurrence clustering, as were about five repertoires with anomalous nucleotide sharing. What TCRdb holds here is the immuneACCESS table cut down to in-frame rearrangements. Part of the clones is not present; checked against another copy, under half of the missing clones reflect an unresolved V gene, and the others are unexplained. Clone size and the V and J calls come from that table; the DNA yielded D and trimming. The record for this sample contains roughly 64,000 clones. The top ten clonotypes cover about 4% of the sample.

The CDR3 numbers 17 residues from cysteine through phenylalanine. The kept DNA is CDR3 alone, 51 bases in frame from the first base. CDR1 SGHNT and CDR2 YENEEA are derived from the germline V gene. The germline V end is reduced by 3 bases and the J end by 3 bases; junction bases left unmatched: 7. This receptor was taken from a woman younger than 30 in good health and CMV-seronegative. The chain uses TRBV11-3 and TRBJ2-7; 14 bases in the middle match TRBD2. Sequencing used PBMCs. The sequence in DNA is TGTGCCAGCAGCTTCCCGGGACTAGCGGGGGAGGGCTACGAGCAGTACTTC. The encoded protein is CASSFPGLAGEGYEQYF.